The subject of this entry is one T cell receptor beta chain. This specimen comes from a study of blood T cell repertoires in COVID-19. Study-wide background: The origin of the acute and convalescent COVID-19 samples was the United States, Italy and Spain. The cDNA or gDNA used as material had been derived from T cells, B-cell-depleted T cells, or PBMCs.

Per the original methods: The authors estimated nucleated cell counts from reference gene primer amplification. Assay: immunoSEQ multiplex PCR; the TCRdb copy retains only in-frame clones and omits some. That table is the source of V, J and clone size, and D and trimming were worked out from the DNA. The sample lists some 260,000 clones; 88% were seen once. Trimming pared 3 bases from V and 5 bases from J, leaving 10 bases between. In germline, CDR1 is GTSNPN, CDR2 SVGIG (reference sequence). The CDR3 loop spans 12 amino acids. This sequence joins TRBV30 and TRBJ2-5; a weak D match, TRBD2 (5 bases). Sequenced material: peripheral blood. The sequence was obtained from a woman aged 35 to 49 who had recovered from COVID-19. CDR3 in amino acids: CAWRGAGETQYF. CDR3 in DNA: TGTGCCTGGAGGGGAGCAGGCGAGACCCAGTACTTC. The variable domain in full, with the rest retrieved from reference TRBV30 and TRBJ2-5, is SQTIHQWPATLVQPVGSPLSLECTVEGTSNPNLYWYRQAAGRGLQLLFYSVGIGQISSEVPQNLSASRPQDRQFILSSKKLLLSDSGFYLCAWRGAGETQYFGPGTRLLVL.